Listed below are T cell receptor beta chains from one sample, sequenced in a study of cytomegalovirus exposure and HLA in healthy donors. TCRdb keeps only in-frame clones here, not all; method: immunoSEQ multiplex PCR. This table holds roughly 52,000 clones, roughly 50% found once. The sample taken for sequencing was PBMCs. The source of these receptors is a human donor in good health. The CDR3 runs from the conserved cysteine through the conserved F or W. A D gene is named only where the DNA matches it firmly. Rows give clone size only sometimes, using once, few, many, or a class for an expanded clone.

j_call: TRBJ2-1
clone_size: once
d_call: -
v_call: TRBV4-1
cdr3_nt: TGCGCCAGCAGCCCCGGGACACTCTCAGGGAATGAGCAGTTCTTC
cdr3_aa: CASSPGTLSGNEQFF

j_call: TRBJ2-3
clone_size: few
d_call: TRBD2
v_call: TRBV7-9
cdr3_nt: TGTGCCAGCAGCCCCCGGGCTAGCGGGGTGGATACGCAGTATTTT
cdr3_aa: CASSPRASGVDTQYF

j_call: TRBJ1-6
clone_size: -
d_call: -
v_call: TRBV5-1
cdr3_nt: TGCGCCAGCAGCTTGGAAGTAGGGGATGTTTCACCCCTCCACTTT
cdr3_aa: CASSLEVGDVSPLHF

j_call: TRBJ1-3
clone_size: -
d_call: TRBD1
v_call: TRBV6-1
cdr3_nt: TGTGCCAGCAGACACCCGGGACAGTCTGGAAACACCATATATTTT
cdr3_aa: CASRHPGQSGNTIYF

j_call: TRBJ1-6
clone_size: -
d_call: TRBD1
v_call: TRBV4-1
cdr3_nt: TGCGCCAGCAGCCAGAAAGTGCAGGGGGCAGCCTATAATTCACCCCTCCACTTT
cdr3_aa: CASSQKVQGAAYNSPLHF

j_call: TRBJ2-1
clone_size: once
d_call: TRBD2
v_call: TRBV27
cdr3_nt: TGTGCCAGCAGTCTCAGGACTAGCGGGGGCTCCTACAATGAGCAGTTCTTC
cdr3_aa: CASSLRTSGGSYNEQFF

j_call: TRBJ1-2
clone_size: -
d_call: -
v_call: TRBV13
cdr3_nt: TGTGCCAGCAGCTACAACAGGGCGAGGGGTGGCTACACCTTC
cdr3_aa: CASSYNRARGGYTF

j_call: TRBJ1-1
clone_size: -
d_call: TRBD1
v_call: TRBV7-9
cdr3_nt: TGTGCCAGCAGCGCCAACAGGGGCGGTGAAGCTTTCTTT
cdr3_aa: CASSANRGGEAFF

j_call: TRBJ1-6
clone_size: -
d_call: TRBD1
v_call: TRBV10-1
cdr3_nt: TGCGCCAGCAGTGTCGGGACAGGGGGTAATTCACCCCTCCACTTT
cdr3_aa: CASSVGTGGNSPLHF

j_call: TRBJ1-2
clone_size: few
d_call: TRBD1
v_call: TRBV6-5
cdr3_nt: TGTGCCAGCAGTTCCGGACAGGGGTTGGGAGGCTACACCTTC
cdr3_aa: CASSSGQGLGGYTF

j_call: TRBJ1-1
clone_size: -
d_call: -
v_call: TRBV21-1
cdr3_nt: TGTGCCAGCAGCAACCCCGTTCCGGGACAGGCTCCGATGAACACTGAAGCTTTCTTT
cdr3_aa: CASSNPVPGQAPMNTEAFF

j_call: TRBJ2-2
clone_size: -
d_call: -
v_call: TRBV5-1
cdr3_nt: TGCGCCAGCAGCTCTACCGGGGAGCTGTTTTTT
cdr3_aa: CASSSTGELFF

j_call: TRBJ2-1
clone_size: -
d_call: TRBD2
v_call: TRBV11-2
cdr3_nt: TGTGCCAGCAGCGCCCGACGAGCGGGGGACTACAATGAGCAGTTCTTC
cdr3_aa: CASSARRAGDYNEQFF

j_call: TRBJ1-2
clone_size: -
d_call: -
v_call: TRBV6-1
cdr3_nt: TGTGCCAGCAGTGAAGCTGTGGGCAGCCCCTATGGCTACACCTTC
cdr3_aa: CASSEAVGSPYGYTF

j_call: TRBJ2-1
clone_size: once
d_call: -
v_call: TRBV4-1
cdr3_nt: TGCGCCAGCAGCCAAGATCGAGGGCGAGACAATGAGCAGTTCTTC
cdr3_aa: CASSQDRGRDNEQFF

j_call: TRBJ2-7
clone_size: -
d_call: -
v_call: TRBV7-9
cdr3_nt: TGTGCCAGCAGCTTAGTAGTGCCCTACGAGCAGTACTTC
cdr3_aa: CASSLVVPYEQYF

j_call: TRBJ2-5
clone_size: -
d_call: TRBD2
v_call: TRBV7-8
cdr3_nt: TGTGCCAGCAGCCCTTTCACCGGGGGGGCCCTGGAGACCCAGTACTTC
cdr3_aa: CASSPFTGGALETQYF